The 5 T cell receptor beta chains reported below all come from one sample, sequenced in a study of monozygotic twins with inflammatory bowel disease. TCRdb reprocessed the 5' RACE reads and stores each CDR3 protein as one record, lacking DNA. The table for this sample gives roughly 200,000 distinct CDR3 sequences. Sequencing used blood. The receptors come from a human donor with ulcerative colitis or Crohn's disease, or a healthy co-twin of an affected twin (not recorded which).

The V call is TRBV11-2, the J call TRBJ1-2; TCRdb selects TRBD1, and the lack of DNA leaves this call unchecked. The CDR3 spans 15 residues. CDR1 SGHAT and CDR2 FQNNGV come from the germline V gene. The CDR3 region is CASSLGAGAQSGYTF.

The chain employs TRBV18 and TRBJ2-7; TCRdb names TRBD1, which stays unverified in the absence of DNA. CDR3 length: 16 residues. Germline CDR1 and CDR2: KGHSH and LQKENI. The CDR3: CASSSGTELFLYEQYF.

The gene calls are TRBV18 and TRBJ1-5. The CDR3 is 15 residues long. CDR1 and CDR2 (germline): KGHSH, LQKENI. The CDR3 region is CASSPGQANNQPQHF.

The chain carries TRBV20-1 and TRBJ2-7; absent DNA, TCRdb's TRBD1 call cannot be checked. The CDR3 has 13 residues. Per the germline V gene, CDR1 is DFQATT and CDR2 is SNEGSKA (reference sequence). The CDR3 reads CSASGQVAYEQYF.

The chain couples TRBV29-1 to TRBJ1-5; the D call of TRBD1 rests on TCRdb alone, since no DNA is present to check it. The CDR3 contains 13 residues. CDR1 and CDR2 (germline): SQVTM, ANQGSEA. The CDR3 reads CSVGGNGVEPQHF.